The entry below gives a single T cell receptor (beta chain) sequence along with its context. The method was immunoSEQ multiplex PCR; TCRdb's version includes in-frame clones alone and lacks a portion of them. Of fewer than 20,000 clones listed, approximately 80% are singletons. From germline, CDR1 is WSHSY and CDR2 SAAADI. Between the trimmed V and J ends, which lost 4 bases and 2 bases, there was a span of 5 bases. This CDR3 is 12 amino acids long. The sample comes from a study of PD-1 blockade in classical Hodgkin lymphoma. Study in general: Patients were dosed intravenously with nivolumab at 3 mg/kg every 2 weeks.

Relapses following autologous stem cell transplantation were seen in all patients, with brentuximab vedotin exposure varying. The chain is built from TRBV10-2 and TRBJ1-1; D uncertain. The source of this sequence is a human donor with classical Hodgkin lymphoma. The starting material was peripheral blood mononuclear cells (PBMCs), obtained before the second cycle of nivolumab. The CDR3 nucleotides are TGCGCCAGCAGTGGGACCAACACTGAAGCTTTCTTT. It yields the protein CASSGTNTEAFF.